The 29 T cell receptor beta chains presented below share a single source sample, sequenced in a study of shared clonotypes between healthy human individuals. Method: immunoSEQ multiplex PCR; TCRdb's copy keeps in-frame clones and lacks some. The sample lists 1 million to 1.2 million clones; around three quarters were seen once. The sample was memory CD4+ T cells from PBMCs. Described subset: CD45RA-negative fraction. The receptors were gathered from a man aged 18 to 30 in good health. Some clones in this sample may be carry-over from other donors' samples.

This clone showed up many times. The V and J genes are TRBV6-7 and TRBJ1-5; 10 nucleotides align to TRBD1. TRBV6-7 is placed among ORFs of uncertain function. The CDR3 length is 19 residues. V gave up 2 bases and J gave up 2 bases; unmatched junction bases: 12. The CDR3 here is CASSYPPGQGYFGNQPQHF. CDR3 sequence (DNA): TGTGCCAGCAGTTACCCACCGGGACAGGGGTATTTCGGCAATCAGCCCCAGCATTTT.

The chain joins TRBV6-6 to TRBJ2-1; the match to TRBD1 covers 11 bases. The CDR3 has 15 amino acids. The trim removed 6 bases at V and 6 bases at J, leaving 7 bases unmatched. Germline V CDR1 and CDR2: MNHNY, SVGAGI (reference sequence). The CDR3 here is CASSPGQGAGNEQFF. The CDR3 nucleotides read TGTGCCAGCAGCCCAGGACAGGGGGCGGGCAATGAGCAGTTCTTC.

J is TRBJ1-2 and V is TRBV4-1; D is uncertain. Germline CDR1 is MGHRA and CDR2 is YSYEKL. The length of the CDR3 is 16 residues. V was shortened by 0 bases and J by 6 bases, with 17 bases between the two germline ends. CDR3 residues: CASSQDLRGERDGYTF. For the CDR3, the DNA is TGCGCCAGCAGCCAAGACCTTCGCGGGGAGAGAGATGGCTACACCTTC.

This rearrangement joins TRBV6-1 to TRBJ1-5; D gene uncertain. The CDR3 runs 16 residues. The V end was cut by 2 bases, the J end by 0 bases, with 11 bases between. The germline gives CDR1 MNHNS, CDR2 SASEGT. CDR3 DNA sequence: TGTGCCAGCAGTGAACGGACGGTTTATAGCAATCAGCCCCAGCATTTT. This sequence encodes CASSERTVYSNQPQHF.

The chain is built from TRBV19 and TRBJ2-2; D is ambiguous. The CDR3 length is 13 residues. V was cut by 11 bases and J by 3 bases, with 13 bases left in between. Germline CDR1 LNHDA, CDR2 SQIVND (reference sequence). In DNA, the CDR3 is TGTGCCGCCCTCAGGTCTGACACCGGGGAGCTGTTTTTT. It translates to CAALRSDTGELFF.

This clone showed up just a few times. V is TRBV6-5 and J is TRBJ1-2; D is uncertain. V was pared by 4 bases and J by 8 bases, with 11 bases between. Germline CDR1 MNHEY, CDR2 SVGAGI. The length of the CDR3 is 12 residues. The CDR3 DNA reads as TGTGCCAGCAGTTCCGTCCCAACCGGCTACACCTTC. Protein sequence: CASSSVPTGYTF.

The DNA of the CDR3 is TGTGCCAGCAGCTCGCCGGGGCCGACGGGCGAAAAACTGTTTTTT. Translated: CASSSPGPTGEKLFF. The chain uses TRBV7-6 and TRBJ1-4, with D tentatively TRBD1 (5 bases). V was cut by 4 bases and J by 8 bases, with 17 bases left in between. The CDR3 consists of 15 residues. CDR1 SGHVS and CDR2 FNYEAQ come from the germline V gene.

The chain is built from TRBV5-1 and TRBJ2-3, with D possibly TRBD2 on 5 matching bases. CDR3 length equals 16 residues. V was pared by 4 bases and J by 2 bases, with 17 bases between. The germline V gene encodes CDR1 SGHRS and CDR2 YFSETQ. Written as DNA, the CDR3 is TGCGCCAGCAGCCCCCGAGGGCAAGCATACACAGATACGCAGTATTTT. It yields the protein CASSPRGQAYTDTQYF.

V usage is TRBV7-2 and J usage is TRBJ2-1; 8 bases match TRBD2. CDR1 is SGHTA and CDR2 is FQGNSA in the germline V gene. This CDR3 contains 15 residues. V shed 1 base and J 8 bases; nucleotides not matched to a gene: 7. The CDR3 protein is CASSLDRGLAYEQFF. In DNA form, the CDR3 reads TGTGCCAGCAGCTTAGATCGAGGACTAGCCTATGAGCAGTTCTTC.

The rearrangement uses TRBV5-1 and TRBJ1-2; unclear D gene. The ends were cut back, 5 bases at V and 4 bases at J, with 15 bases in the middle. The CDR3 covers 14 residues. The germline V gene encodes CDR1 SGHRS and CDR2 YFSETQ. The chain's CDR3 is CASRDEGGSYGYTF. As DNA, the CDR3 is TGCGCCAGCAGGGACGAGGGTGGTTCCTATGGCTACACCTTC.

This clone has just a few counts. V usage is TRBV30 and J usage is TRBJ1-1; D is undetermined. The CDR3 has 14 residues. Trimming cost V 0 bases and J 1 base, with 9 bases left between them. In germline, CDR1 is GTSNPN, CDR2 SVGIG (reference sequence). The CDR3 DNA reads TGTGCCTGGAGTGTGGGTCAGACGAACACTGAAGCTTTCTTT. Residues: CAWSVGQTNTEAFF.

The chain joins TRBV6-6 to TRBJ2-1, with 11 bases matching TRBD2. Germline CDR1 MNHNY, CDR2 SVGAGI (reference sequence). The CDR3 runs to 15 residues. The V segment lost 6 bases and the J segment 7 bases; nucleotides outside the gene matches: 8. CDR3 sequence: CASRVLAGVSNEQFF. Written as DNA, the CDR3 is TGTGCCAGCAGGGTACTAGCGGGAGTGAGTAATGAGCAGTTCTTC.

V gene TRBV7-3 combines with J gene TRBJ2-1; D possibly matches TRBD1 or TRBD2 (6 bases each). CDR3 length: 13 amino acids. CDR1 and CDR2 (germline): SGHTA, FQGTGA. Trimming pared 3 bases from V and 9 bases from J, leaving 12 bases between. In DNA, the CDR3 is TGTGCCAGCAGCTTTGCTGGAGGGGGTGAGCAGTTCTTC. Residues: CASSFAGGGEQFF. Based on the CDR3 plus reference TRBV7-3 and TRBJ2-1, the full variable domain is GAGVSQTPSNKVTEKGKYVELRCDPISGHTALYWYRQSLGQGPEFLIYFQGTGAADDSGLPNDRFFAVRPEGSVSTLKIQRTERGDSAVYLCASSFAGGGEQFFGPGTRLTVL.

The chain uses TRBV27 and TRBJ1-2; the D gene is possibly TRBD1 (5 bases). The CDR3 sequence is 14 residues long. V dropped 1 base and J dropped 5 bases, with 11 bases sitting between them. CDR1 and CDR2 from the germline V gene are MNHEY and SMNVEV (reference sequence). In DNA form, the CDR3 reads TGTGCCAGCAGTTTATTACAGGCTCTATATGGCTACACCTTC. Residues: CASSLLQALYGYTF.

The V call is TRBV11-1, the J call TRBJ1-3; D uncertain. Germline V gene sequence: CDR1 SGHAT, CDR2 FQDESV (reference sequence). V gave up 5 bases and J gave up 0 bases, with 8 bases separating them. This CDR3 is 14 amino acids long. CDR3 residues: CASSLMYSGNTIYF. CDR3 in DNA: TGTGCCAGCAGCCTGATGTACTCTGGAAACACCATATATTTT.

This clone appeared a few times. The same CDR3 is also encoded by other DNA sequences in this sample. V is TRBV7-6 and J is TRBJ1-1; no reliable D call. This CDR3 comprises 13 residues. CDR1 and CDR2 (germline): SGHVS, FNYEAQ. The V and J ends lost 2 bases and 1 base respectively, with 5 bases between them. The CDR3 loop is CASSLSENTEAFF. The CDR3 nucleotides read TGTGCCAGCAGCTTATCTGAGAACACTGAAGCTTTCTTT.

As regards this clone: This sample includes further DNA sequences coding for the same CDR3. This rearrangement joins TRBV5-1 to TRBJ2-5; TRBD1 aligns across 7 bases. CDR3 length equals 14 residues. Germline V gene lookup returns CDR1 SGHRS and CDR2 YFSETQ. With 4 bases clipped from V and 1 base from J, the junction kept 4 bases outside the gene matches. Written as DNA, the CDR3 is TGCGCCAGCAGCCGGACAGGCCCCCAAGAGACCCAGTACTTC. Amino acids: CASSRTGPQETQYF.

As for this clone: Within the sample, other DNA sequences also encode this same CDR3. The CDR3 region is CASSPMGLAGETQYF. The CDR3 region has the DNA TGTGCCAGCTCACCAATGGGACTAGCGGGCGAGACCCAGTACTTC. This sequence joins TRBV18 and TRBJ2-5; 12 nucleotides align to TRBD2. This CDR3 is built from 15 residues. CDR1 is KGHSH, CDR2 LQKENI, per germline. The V gene end was trimmed by 2 bases and the J gene end by 5 bases; junction bases not matched to a gene: 3.

The rearrangement uses TRBV9 and TRBJ2-1; 8 bases line up with TRBD1. The CDR3 runs to 16 residues. Germline V CDR1 and CDR2: SGDLS, YYNGEE. V shed 4 bases and J 7 bases; nucleotides not matched to a gene: 13. In nucleotides, the CDR3 is TGTGCCAGCAGCCCAAGACCTTGGACAGGGAGTAATGAGCAGTTCTTC. This gives the protein CASSPRPWTGSNEQFF.

The chain joins TRBV19 to TRBJ1-2, with a tentative D call TRBD1 (5 bases). CDR3 length: 16 residues. The germline V and J ends were trimmed by 3 bases and 4 bases, with 18 bases remaining between them. Germline V gene lookup returns CDR1 LNHDA and CDR2 SQIVND (reference sequence). In DNA, the CDR3 is TGTGCCAGTAGTATCGGGACGGCGACTCCCGTCTATGGCTACACCTTC. Translating gives CASSIGTATPVYGYTF.

J is TRBJ2-5 and V is TRBV30, with 8 bases fitting TRBD1. CDR1 is GTSNPN, CDR2 SVGIG, per germline (reference sequence). The CDR3 spans 13 residues. The V and J ends lost 8 bases and 5 bases, in that order; junction bases with no gene match: 10. The CDR3 DNA reads TGTGCCGGCAGGGGGCTCCCAGGGGAGACCCAGTACTTC. As protein: CAGRGLPGETQYF.

V is TRBV11-2 and J is TRBJ2-7, with 9 bases that match TRBD2. The CDR3 runs to 16 residues. The V gene end was trimmed by 5 bases and the J gene end by 3 bases; junction bases not matched to a gene: 11. CDR1 and CDR2 from the germline V gene are SGHAT and FQNNGV. CDR3 DNA: TGTGCCAGCAGCCCTCTAGCTAGCGGGAAATACTACGAGCAGTACTTC. Translating it yields CASSPLASGKYYEQYF.

V is TRBV19 and J is TRBJ2-5, with a tentative D call TRBD2 (5 bases). Per the germline V gene, CDR1 is LNHDA and CDR2 is SQIVND (reference sequence). V was trimmed by 6 bases and J by 2 bases, leaving 16 bases between them. This CDR3 is built from 15 residues. CDR3 region: CASSTPRGRQETQYF. DNA for the CDR3: TGTGCCAGTAGCACTCCTCGAGGGCGACAAGAGACCCAGTACTTC.

The J gene is TRBJ2-3, the V gene TRBV28; the D is unclear. This CDR3 region has 13 residues. Germline CDR1 MDHEN, CDR2 SYDVKM. Between the trimmed V and J ends, which lost 6 bases and 6 bases, there was a span of 13 bases. The DNA for the CDR3 is TGTGCCAGCAGCCCTACGGCCCTGGATACGCAGTATTTT. As protein: CASSPTALDTQYF. The complete variable domain, with remaining parts taken from reference TRBV28 and TRBJ2-3, reads DVKVTQSSRYLVKRTGEKVFLECVQDMDHENMFWYRQDPGLGLRLIYFSYDVKMKEKGDIPEGYSVSREKKERFSLILESASTNQTSMYLCASSPTALDTQYFGPGTRLTVL.

This clone appeared a few times. The gene calls are TRBV5-1 and TRBJ2-7; D remains ambiguous. The ends were cut back, 4 bases at V and 0 bases at J, with 14 bases in the middle. Germline V CDR1 and CDR2: SGHRS, YFSETQ. The CDR3 is 15 amino acids. The CDR3 here is CASSPRRTPSYEQYF. The CDR3, as DNA: TGCGCCAGCAGCCCCAGACGGACCCCCTCCTACGAGCAGTACTTC.

This clone was detected only a few times. The chain is built from TRBV18 and TRBJ2-1, with 9 nucleotides matching TRBD2. The junction had 9 bases not matched to a gene; V was cut back by 0 bases and J by 6 bases. The CDR3 is made up of 17 amino acids. In germline, CDR1 is KGHSH, CDR2 LQKENI. The DNA of the CDR3 is TGTGCCAGCTCACCACCGAGGCTGGCGGGAGGGGGCAATGAGCAGTTCTTC. Its protein product is CASSPPRLAGGGNEQFF.

The rearrangement uses TRBV15 and TRBJ2-7, with 8 positions matching TRBD1. V was clipped by 2 bases and J by 2 bases; unmatched bases: 5. This CDR3 is 15 amino acids long. Germline lookup yields CDR1 LNHNV and CDR2 YYDKDF (reference sequence). Here the CDR3 DNA reads TGTGCCACCAGCAGACCGGGACAGGTACCCTACGAGCAGTACTTC. Protein sequence: CATSRPGQVPYEQYF.

V and J are TRBV4-1 and TRBJ2-2, with a weak D call TRBD2 (5 bases). This CDR3 contains 15 residues. CDR1 is MGHRA, CDR2 YSYEKL, per germline. Deletions cut 1 base from V and 4 bases from J, with 10 bases between. The CDR3 sequence is CASSQGFGVTGELFF. CDR3 sequence (DNA): TGCGCCAGCAGCCAAGGGTTCGGGGTCACCGGGGAGCTGTTTTTT.

V usage is TRBV5-8 and J usage is TRBJ1-3; 9 nucleotides align to TRBD1. This CDR3 has 15 residues. Germline CDR1 SGHTS, CDR2 YDEGEE. J lost 0 bases, V lost 4 bases, and 2 bases had no gene match. CDR3 region: CASSVQGASGNTIYF. The CDR3 nucleotides read TGTGCCAGCAGCGTACAGGGGGCCTCTGGAAACACCATATATTTT.